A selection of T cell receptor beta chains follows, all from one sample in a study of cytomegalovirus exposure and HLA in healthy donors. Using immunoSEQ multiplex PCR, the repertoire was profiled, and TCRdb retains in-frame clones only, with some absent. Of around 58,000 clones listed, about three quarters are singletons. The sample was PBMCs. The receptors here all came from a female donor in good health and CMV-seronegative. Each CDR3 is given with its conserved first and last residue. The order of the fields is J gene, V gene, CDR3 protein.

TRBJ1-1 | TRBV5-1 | CASSFDLTPGQGTEAFF
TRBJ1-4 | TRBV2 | CASRISTPGGYEKLFF
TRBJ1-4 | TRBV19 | CASSIGTGNEKLFF
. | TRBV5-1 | CASSLIQGTYEQYF
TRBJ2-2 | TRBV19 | CASSNSGNTGELFF
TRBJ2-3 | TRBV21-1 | CASSRGRGSSTDTQYF
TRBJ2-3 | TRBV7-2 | CASSHQLAGTNTDTQYF
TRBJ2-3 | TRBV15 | CATSRDQAGYTDTQYF
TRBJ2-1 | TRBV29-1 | CSVLPAGGSYNGQFF
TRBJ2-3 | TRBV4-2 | CASSPRQGGTDTQYF
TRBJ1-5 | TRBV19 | CASNIRDRGLESNQPQHF
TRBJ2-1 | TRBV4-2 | CASSAQNYNEQFF
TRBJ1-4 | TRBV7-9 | CASSSTGFNEKLFF
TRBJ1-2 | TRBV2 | CASREGTGEAYGYTF
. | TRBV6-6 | CASRNRQGLIYEQYF
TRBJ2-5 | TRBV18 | CASSPLAGGPGGETQYF
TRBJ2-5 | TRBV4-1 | CASSQDRALGDRAFETQYF
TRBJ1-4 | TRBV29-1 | CSVAGSTVVEGKLFF
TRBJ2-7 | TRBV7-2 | CASSSNRAAYEQYF
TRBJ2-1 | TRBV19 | CATLGQPSYNEQFF
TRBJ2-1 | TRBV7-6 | CASSLYNQGGSSYNEQFF
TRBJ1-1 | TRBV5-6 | CASSSPDSWGGKAFF
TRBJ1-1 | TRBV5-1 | CASSPGYKDTEAFF
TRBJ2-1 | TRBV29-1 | CSGWERGNEQFF
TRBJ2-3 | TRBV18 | CASSPGLAGDFTDTQYF
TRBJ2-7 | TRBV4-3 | CASSQGLAGVGEQYF
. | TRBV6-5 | CASSRGSRSSYEQYF
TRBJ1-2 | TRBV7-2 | CASSLEKSGGYTF
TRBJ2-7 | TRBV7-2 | CASSRQGEFPYEQYF
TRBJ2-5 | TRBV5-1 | CASRMEETQYF
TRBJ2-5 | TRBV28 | CASGPSGSEETQYF
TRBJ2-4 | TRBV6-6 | CASSSTTNKNIQYF
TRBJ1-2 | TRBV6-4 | CASSPGTGEGGYTF
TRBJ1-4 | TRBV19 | CASRLGTAEKLFF
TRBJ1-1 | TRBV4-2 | CASSQVPWGQVNTEAFF
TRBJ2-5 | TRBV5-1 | CASSLDGRGQETQYF
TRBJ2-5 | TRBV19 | CASSITGGAETQYF
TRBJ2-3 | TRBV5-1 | CASSPGEGVIGTDTQYF
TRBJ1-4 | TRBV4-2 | CASSRWVAGPNEKLFF
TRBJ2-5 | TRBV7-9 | CASSLSGTGGIETQYF
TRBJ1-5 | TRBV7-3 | CASSLGREGLNQPQHF
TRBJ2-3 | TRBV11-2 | CASSRTDTQYF
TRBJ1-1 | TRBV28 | CASRHQGANTEAFF
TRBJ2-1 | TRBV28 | CASRAPEDSGAHMGNEQFF
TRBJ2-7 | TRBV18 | CASSPLEGGLHYEQYF
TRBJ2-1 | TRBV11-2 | CASSFSGGAGNEQFF
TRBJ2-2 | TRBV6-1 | CASSEDDGQSTGELFF
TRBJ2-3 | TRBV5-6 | CASSFSMYGGADTQYF
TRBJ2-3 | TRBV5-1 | CASSLVWGGSTDTQYF
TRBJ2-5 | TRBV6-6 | CASSPRSRGAGETQYF
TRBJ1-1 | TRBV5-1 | CASSLGAHRAENTEAFF
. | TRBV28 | CASSQGTFKSYEQYF
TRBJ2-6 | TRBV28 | CASTQLLVPGANVLTF
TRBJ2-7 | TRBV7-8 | CASGVGLSGYSYEQYF